The source of this TCR beta chain is a study of blood T cell repertoires in COVID-19. Across the study: Donors in the United States, Italy and Spain gave samples during acute or convalescent COVID-19. Sources were T cells, B-cell-depleted T cells, or PBMCs; the material itself was cDNA or gDNA.

All enrollees were about 18 to 89 years old and from 24 US areas. Original processing methods: Reference gene primer amplification yielded estimated nucleated cell counts. Some clones are missing from TCRdb's copy, which holds only in-frame ones; the method was immunoSEQ multiplex PCR. V, J and clone size reflect that table, while D and trimming were determined from the DNA. Here the sample spans over 350,000 clones, 87% being singletons. Germline loops: CDR1 MDHEN, CDR2 SYDVKM. The CDR3 has 18 residues. Trimming stripped 4 bases from V and 5 bases from J, with 26 bases between. This rearrangement joins TRBV28 to TRBJ1-2; TRBD1 is a possible D gene (6 bases). Sequenced material: PBMCs or T cells enriched from blood (not recorded which). The clonotype comes from a woman aged 18-29 years with acute COVID-19. The CDR3 coding sequence is TGTGCCAGCAGTTCTTCCGGCGTTCGACAAGGGGGACCTTATGGCTACACCTTC. Translated, it gives CASSSSGVRQGGPYGYTF.